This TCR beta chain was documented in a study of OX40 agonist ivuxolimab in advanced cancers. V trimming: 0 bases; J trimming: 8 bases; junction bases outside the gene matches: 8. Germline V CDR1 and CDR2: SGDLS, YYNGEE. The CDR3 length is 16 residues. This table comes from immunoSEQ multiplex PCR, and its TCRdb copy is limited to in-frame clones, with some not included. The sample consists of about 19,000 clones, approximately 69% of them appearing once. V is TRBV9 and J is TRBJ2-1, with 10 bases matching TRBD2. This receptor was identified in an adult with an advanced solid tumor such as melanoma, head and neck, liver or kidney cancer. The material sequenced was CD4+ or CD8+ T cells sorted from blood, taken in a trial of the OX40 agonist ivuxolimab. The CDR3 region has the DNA TGTGCCAGCAGCGTAGATCAACTAGCGGGAACCTATGAGCAGTTCTTC. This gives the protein CASSVDQLAGTYEQFF.